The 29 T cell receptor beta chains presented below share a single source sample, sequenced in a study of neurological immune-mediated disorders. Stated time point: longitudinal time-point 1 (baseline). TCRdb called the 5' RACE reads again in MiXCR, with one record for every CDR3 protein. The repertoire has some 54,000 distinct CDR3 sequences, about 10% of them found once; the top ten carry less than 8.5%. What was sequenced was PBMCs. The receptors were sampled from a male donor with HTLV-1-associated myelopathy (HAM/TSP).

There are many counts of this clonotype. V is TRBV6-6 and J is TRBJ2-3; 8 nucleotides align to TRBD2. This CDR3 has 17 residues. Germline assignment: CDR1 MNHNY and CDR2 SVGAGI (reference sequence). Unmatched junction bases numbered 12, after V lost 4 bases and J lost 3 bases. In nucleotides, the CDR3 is TGTGCCAGCAGTTCCTACCCACCGGGACTAGGAACAGATACGCAGTATTTT. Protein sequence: CASSSYPPGLGTDTQYF.

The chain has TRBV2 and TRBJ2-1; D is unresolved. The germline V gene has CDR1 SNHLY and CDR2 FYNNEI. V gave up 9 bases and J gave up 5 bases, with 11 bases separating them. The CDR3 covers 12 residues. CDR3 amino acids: CASCSHNNEQFF. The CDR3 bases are TGTGCCAGTTGTTCCCACAACAATGAGCAGTTCTTC.

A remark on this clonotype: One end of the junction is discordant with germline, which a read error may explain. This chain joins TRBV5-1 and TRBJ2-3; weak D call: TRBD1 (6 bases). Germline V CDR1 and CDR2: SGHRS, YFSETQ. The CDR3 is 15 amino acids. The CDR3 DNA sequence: TGCGCCAGCAACTTTATCCTGGACAGAACAGATGCGCAGTATTTT. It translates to CASNFILDRTDAQYF.

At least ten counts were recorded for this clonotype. The CDR3, as DNA: TGTGCCAGCAGTTTTCTGGGGGTTTCGGCCGGGGAGCTGTTTTTT. Protein: CASSFLGVSAGELFF. The chain has TRBV12-3 or TRBV12-4 and TRBJ2-2; D tentatively fits TRBD1 or TRBD2 (5 bases each). CDR3 size: 15 residues. Between the trimmed V and J ends, which lost 3 bases and 6 bases, there was a span of 14 bases.

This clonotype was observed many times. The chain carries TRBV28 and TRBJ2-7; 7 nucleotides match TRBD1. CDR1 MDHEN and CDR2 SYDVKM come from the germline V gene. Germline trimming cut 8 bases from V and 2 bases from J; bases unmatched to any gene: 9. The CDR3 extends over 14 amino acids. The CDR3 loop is CASSPTGWPYEQYF. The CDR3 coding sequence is TGTGCCAGCTCACCGACAGGGTGGCCCTACGAGCAGTACTTC. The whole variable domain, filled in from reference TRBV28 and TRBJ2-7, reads DVKVTQSSRYLVKRTGEKVFLECVQDMDHENMFWYRQDPGLGLRLIYFSYDVKMKEKGDIPEGYSVSREKKERFSLILESASTNQTSMYLCASSPTGWPYEQYFGPGTRLTVT.

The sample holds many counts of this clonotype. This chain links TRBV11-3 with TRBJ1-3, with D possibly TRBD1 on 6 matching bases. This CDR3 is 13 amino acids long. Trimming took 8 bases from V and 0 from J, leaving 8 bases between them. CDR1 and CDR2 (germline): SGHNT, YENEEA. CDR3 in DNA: TGTGCCAGCCAGGACAGCTCTGGAAACACCATATATTTT. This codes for CASQDSSGNTIYF.

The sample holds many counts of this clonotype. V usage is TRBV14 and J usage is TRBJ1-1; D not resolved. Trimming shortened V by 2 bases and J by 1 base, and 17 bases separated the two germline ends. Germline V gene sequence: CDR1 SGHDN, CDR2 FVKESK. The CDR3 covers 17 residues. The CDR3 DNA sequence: TGTGCCAGCAGCCAAAAAGTCTTCAAGCCAGAGAACACTGAAGCTTTCTTT. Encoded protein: CASSQKVFKPENTEAFF.

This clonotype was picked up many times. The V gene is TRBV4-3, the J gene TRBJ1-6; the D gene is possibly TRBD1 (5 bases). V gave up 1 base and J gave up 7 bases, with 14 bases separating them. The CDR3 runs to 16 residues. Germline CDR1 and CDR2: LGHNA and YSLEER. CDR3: CASSQVGTAKNSPLHF. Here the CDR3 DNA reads TGCGCCAGCAGCCAAGTTGGGACGGCCAAAAATTCACCCCTCCACTTT.

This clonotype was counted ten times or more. The CDR3 sequence: CASSGDRVTQYF. DNA of the CDR3: TGTGCCAGCAGCGGGGACCGAGTTACCCAGTACTTC. The V call is TRBV2, the J call TRBJ2-5; the D gene could be TRBD1 or TRBD2 (5 bases each). This CDR3 comprises 12 residues. V was shortened by 6 bases and J by 8 bases, with 13 bases between the two germline ends. From germline, CDR1 is SNHLY and CDR2 FYNNEI.

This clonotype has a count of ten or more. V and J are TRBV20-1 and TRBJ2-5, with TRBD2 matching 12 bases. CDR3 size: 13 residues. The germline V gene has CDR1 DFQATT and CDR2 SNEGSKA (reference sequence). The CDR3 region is CTLRGLAGETQYF. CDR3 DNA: TGCACCCTAAGGGGACTAGCGGGCGAGACCCAGTACTTC.

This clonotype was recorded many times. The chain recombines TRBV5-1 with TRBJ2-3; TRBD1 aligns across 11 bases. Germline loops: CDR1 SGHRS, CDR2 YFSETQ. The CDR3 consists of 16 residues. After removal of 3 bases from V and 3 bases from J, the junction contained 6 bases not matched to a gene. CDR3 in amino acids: CASSSGQGAETDTQYF. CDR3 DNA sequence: TGCGCCAGCAGCTCCGGACAGGGGGCAGAAACAGATACGCAGTATTTT. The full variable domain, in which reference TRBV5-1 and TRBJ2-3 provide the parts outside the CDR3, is KAGVTQTPRYLIKTRGQQVTLSCSPISGHRSVSWYQQTPGQGLQFLFEYFSETQRNKGNFPGRFSGRQFSNSRSEMNVSTLELGDSALYLCASSSGQGAETDTQYFGPGTRLTVL.

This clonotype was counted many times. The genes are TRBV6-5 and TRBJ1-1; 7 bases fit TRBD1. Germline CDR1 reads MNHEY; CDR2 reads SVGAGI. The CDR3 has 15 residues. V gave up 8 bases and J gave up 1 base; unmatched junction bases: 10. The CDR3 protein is CASSTSGTANTEAFF. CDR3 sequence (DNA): TGTGCCAGCTCAACCTCCGGGACAGCGAACACTGAAGCTTTCTTT.

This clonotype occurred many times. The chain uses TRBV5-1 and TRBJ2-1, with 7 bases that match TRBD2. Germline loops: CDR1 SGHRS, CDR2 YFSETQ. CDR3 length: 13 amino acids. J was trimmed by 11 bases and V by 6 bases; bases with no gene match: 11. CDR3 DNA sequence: TGCGCCAGCACCCAAGGTGGGGGGGGGAAGCAGTTCTTC. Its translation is CASTQGGGGKQFF.

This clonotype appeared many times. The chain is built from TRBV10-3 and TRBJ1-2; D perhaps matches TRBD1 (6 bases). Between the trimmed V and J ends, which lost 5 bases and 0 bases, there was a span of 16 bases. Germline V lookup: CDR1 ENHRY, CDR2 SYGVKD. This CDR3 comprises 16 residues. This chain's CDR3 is CAISTLAGGSNYGYTF. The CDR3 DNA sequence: TGTGCCATCAGTACCCTAGCGGGGGGCTCTAACTATGGCTACACCTTC.

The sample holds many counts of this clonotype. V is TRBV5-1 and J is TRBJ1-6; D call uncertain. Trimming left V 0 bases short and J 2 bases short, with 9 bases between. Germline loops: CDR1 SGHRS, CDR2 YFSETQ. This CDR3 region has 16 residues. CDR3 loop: CASSLAGRAYNSPLHF. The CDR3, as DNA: TGCGCCAGCAGCTTGGCCGGGAGAGCCTATAATTCACCCCTCCACTTT.

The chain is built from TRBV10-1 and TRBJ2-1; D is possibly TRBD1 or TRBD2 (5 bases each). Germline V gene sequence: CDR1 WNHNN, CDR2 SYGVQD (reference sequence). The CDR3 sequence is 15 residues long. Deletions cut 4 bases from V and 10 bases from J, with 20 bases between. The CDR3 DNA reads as TGCGCCAGCAGTGGATCGGGACGTAGGATTGGAGAGCAGTTCTTC. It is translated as CASSGSGRRIGEQFF.

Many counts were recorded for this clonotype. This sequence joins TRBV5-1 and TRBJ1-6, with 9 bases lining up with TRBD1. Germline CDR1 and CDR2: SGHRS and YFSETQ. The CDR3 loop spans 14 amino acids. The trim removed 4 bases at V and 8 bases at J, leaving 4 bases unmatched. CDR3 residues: CASSLDRGDSPLHF. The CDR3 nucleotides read TGCGCCAGCAGCCTGGACAGGGGAGATTCACCCCTCCACTTT.

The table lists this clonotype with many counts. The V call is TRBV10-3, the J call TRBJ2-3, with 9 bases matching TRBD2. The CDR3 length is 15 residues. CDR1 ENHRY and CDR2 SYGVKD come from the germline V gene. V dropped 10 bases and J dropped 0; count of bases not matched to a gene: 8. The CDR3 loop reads CATNRLAESTDTQYF. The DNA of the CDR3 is TGTGCCACTAACCGACTAGCGGAGAGCACAGATACGCAGTATTTT.

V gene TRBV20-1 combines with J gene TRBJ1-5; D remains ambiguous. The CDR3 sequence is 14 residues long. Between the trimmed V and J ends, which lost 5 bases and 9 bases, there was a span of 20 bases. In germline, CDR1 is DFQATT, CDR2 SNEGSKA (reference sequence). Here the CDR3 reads CSAGDPRRVRPQHF. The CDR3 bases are TGCAGTGCTGGTGATCCGAGGCGCGTTAGGCCCCAGCATTTT.

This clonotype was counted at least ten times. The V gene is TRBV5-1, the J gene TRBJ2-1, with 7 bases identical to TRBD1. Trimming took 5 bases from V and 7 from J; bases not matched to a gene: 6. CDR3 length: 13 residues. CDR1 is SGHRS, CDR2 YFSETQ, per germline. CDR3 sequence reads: CASSQIQGNEQFF. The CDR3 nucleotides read TGCGCCAGCAGTCAAATACAGGGGAATGAGCAGTTCTTC.

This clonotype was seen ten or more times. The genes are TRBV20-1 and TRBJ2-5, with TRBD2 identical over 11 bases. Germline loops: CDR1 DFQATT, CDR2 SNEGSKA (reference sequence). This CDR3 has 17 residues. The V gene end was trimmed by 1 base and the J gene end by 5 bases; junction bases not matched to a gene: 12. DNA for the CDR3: TGCAGTGCTAGAGTGGCTAGCGGGGGGCCCGGCTCGGAGACCCAGTACTTC. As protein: CSARVASGGPGSETQYF.

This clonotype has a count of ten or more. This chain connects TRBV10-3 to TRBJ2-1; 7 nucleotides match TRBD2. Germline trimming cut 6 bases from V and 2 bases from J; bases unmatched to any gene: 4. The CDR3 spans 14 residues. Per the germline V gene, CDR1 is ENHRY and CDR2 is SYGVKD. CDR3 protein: CAISRDYTYNEQFF. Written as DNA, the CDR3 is TGTGCCATCAGCCGGGACTACACCTACAATGAGCAGTTCTTC.

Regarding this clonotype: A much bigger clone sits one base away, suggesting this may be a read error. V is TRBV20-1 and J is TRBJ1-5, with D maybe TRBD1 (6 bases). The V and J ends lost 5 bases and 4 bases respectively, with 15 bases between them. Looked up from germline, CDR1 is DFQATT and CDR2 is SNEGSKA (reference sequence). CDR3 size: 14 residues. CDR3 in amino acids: CSAFLGGRNQPQHF. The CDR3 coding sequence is TGCAGTGCTTTTCTGGGGGGGCGTAATCAGCCCCAGCATTTT.

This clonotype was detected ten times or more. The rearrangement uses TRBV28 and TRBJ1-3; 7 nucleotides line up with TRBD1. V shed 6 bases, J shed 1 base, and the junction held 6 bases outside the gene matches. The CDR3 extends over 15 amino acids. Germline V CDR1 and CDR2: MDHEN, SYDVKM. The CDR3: CASSFSQGSGNTIYF. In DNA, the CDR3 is TGTGCCAGCAGCTTCTCACAGGGGTCTGGAAACACCATATATTTT.

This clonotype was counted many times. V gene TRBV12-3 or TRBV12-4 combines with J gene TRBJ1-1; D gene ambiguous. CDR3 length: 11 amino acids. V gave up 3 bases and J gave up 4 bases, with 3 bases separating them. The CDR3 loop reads CASSLATEAFF. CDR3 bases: TGTGCCAGCAGTTTGGCCACTGAAGCTTTCTTT.

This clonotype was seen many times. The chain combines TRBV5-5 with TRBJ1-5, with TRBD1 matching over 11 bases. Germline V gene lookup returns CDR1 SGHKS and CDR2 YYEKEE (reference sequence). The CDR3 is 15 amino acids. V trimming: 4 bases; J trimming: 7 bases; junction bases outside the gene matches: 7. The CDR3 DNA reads TGTGCCAGCAGCAGGACAGGGGGCGAGAGGCAGCCCCAGCATTTT. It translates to CASSRTGGERQPQHF.

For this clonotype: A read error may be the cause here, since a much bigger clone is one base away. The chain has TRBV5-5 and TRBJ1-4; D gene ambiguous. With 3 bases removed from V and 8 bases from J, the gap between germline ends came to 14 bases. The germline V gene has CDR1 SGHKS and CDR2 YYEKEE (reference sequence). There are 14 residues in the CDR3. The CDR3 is CASSSARTQEKLFF. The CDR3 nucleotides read TGTGCCAGCAGCTCCGCCAGGACCCAAGAAAAACTGTTTTTT.

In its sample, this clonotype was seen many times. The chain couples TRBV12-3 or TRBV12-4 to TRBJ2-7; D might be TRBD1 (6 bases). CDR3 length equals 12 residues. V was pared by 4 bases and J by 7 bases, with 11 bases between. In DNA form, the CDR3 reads TGTGCCAGCAGTTCCCAGGGGATTGAGCAGTACTTC. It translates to CASSSQGIEQYF.

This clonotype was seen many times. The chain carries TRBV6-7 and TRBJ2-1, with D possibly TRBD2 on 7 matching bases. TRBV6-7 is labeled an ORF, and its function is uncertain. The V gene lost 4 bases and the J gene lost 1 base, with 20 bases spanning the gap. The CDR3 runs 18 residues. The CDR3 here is CASSLIDRRGASYNEQFF. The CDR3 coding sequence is TGTGCCAGCAGTTTAATTGACCGCCGGGGGGCGTCCTACAATGAGCAGTTCTTC.